This T cell receptor (beta chain) emerged from a study of response to subunit inactivated influenza vaccine. This CDR3 region has 12 residues. Germline CDR1 reads DFQATT; CDR2 reads SNEGSKA (reference sequence). V was cut by 6 bases and J by 5 bases, with 13 bases left in between. This clonotype was observed at least ten times. TCRdb processed the RT-PCR reads anew with MiXCR; each CDR3 protein has one entry. The sample shows hundreds of thousands of distinct CDR3 sequences, 14% of them seen only once. The chain links TRBV20-1 to TRBJ2-5; D call uncertain. This sequence originates from a man between 45 and 60 years old who received an inactivated influenza vaccine. The sample consisted of PBMCs from blood, taken approximately 15 days before vaccination. CDR3 sequence reads: CSALRGRETQYF. CDR3 coding DNA: TGCAGTGCCCTTCGCGGAAGGGAGACCCAGTACTTC.